These 4 T cell receptor beta chains share one sample of origin, sequenced in a study of blood T cell repertoires in COVID-19. Data came from immunoSEQ multiplex PCR; TCRdb stores just in-frame clones and leaves some out. The sample holds more than 200,000 clones, just under 90% seen once. The sequenced sample consisted of PBMCs or T cells enriched from blood (not recorded which). The receptors stem from a woman aged 25-40 years with acute COVID-19.

Details on this clone: The sample has other DNA sequences that encode this CDR3 too. V is TRBV9 and J is TRBJ2-7, with 11 bases aligning to TRBD2. The junction had 2 bases not matched to a gene; V was cut back by 2 bases and J by 7 bases. This CDR3 is 13 amino acids long. Germline loops: CDR1 SGDLS, CDR2 YYNGEE. The CDR3 loop reads CASSVGTSGEQYF. The DNA for the CDR3 is TGTGCCAGCAGCGTCGGGACTAGCGGAGAGCAGTACTTC.

This clone was recorded once. The rearrangement links TRBV11-2 to TRBJ2-4; D ambiguous. This CDR3 has 17 amino acids. The V and J ends lost 5 bases and 0 bases respectively, with 17 bases between them. Per germline, CDR1 SGHAT and CDR2 FQNNGV. The CDR3 DNA reads as TGTGCCAGCAGCCCAATATACGGGTTTCTAGCCAAAAACATTCAGTACTTC. The encoded protein is CASSPIYGFLAKNIQYF.

CDR3 residues: CASSLQADYSNQPQHF. Here the CDR3 DNA reads TGTGCCAGCAGCTTACAAGCGGATTATAGCAATCAGCCCCAGCATTTT. The genes are TRBV7-8 and TRBJ1-5; unclear D gene. CDR1 SGHVS and CDR2 FQNEAQ come from the germline V gene. This CDR3 contains 16 residues. The V and J ends lost 2 bases and 0 bases respectively, with 11 bases between them.

The chain is built from TRBV7-8 and TRBJ2-5; 8 nucleotides line up with TRBD2. The V and J ends lost 2 bases and 4 bases, in that order; junction bases with no gene match: 9. Looked up from germline, CDR1 is SGHVS and CDR2 is FQNEAQ. CDR3 length: 16 residues. CDR3: CASSLSGGATGETQYF. The CDR3 DNA reads as TGTGCCAGCAGCTTATCGGGGGGGGCCACGGGAGAGACCCAGTACTTC.